Listed below are T cell receptor beta chains from one sample, sequenced in a study of blood T cell repertoires in COVID-19. Measured with immunoSEQ multiplex PCR; TCRdb has only the in-frame clones, and not every one. The sample lists over 200,000 clones, 86% seen once, with around 9.5% in the top ten. The sample consisted of peripheral blood. These receptors came from a man aged 40-55 years who had recovered from COVID-19. The CDR3 runs from the conserved cysteine through the conserved F or W. Fields, in order: CDR3 length, V gene, D gene, J gene, clone size, CDR3 protein, CDR3 DNA. D genes are given only for firm matches. Part of the rows lack a size; the others show once, few, many or a class for expanded clones.

14	TRBV7-6	-	TRBJ1-6	-	CASSTQGSRSPLHF	TGTGCCAGCAGCACCCAGGGGTCGCGGTCACCCCTCCACTTT
13	TRBV29-1	TRBD1	TRBJ1-2	many	CSAAQGAQSGYTF	TGCAGCGCCGCACAGGGGGCGCAAAGTGGCTACACCTTC
14	TRBV20-1	TRBD2	TRBJ2-1	-	CSASGLAGEGEQFF	TGCAGTGCTAGTGGGTTAGCGGGAGAGGGTGAGCAGTTCTTC
15	TRBV27	TRBD1	TRBJ1-5	-	CASSTGQGPNQPQHF	TGTGCCAGCAGTACCGGACAGGGACCCAATCAGCCCCAGCATTTT
17	TRBV5-1	-	TRBJ2-1	-	CASSDGHGGSLLNEQFF	TGCGCCAGCAGCGATGGTCATGGCGGCTCATTACTCAATGAGCAGTTCTTC
18	TRBV5-5	TRBD2	TRBJ2-1	-	CASSPRGSGGAAYNEQFF	TGTGCCAGCAGCCCCCGGGGTAGCGGGGGGGCGGCCTACAATGAGCAGTTCTTC
15	TRBV5-1	-	TRBJ1-1	-	CASSSLTGQNTEAFF	TGCGCCAGCAGTTCATTAACAGGGCAGAACACTGAAGCTTTCTTT
13	TRBV7-9	-	TRBJ1-2	-	CASSTGLYYGYTF	TGTGCCAGCAGCACGGGACTTTACTATGGCTACACCTTC
16	TRBV5-4	TRBD1	TRBJ2-4	-	CASSLEGAQAKNIQYF	TGTGCCAGCAGCTTGGAGGGGGCGCAGGCCAAAAACATTCAGTACTTC
13	TRBV12-3/TRBV12-4	TRBD1	TRBJ2-7	-	CASGGQGEYEQYF	TGTGCCAGCGGGGGACAGGGGGAGTACGAGCAGTACTTC
19	TRBV10-3	TRBD2	TRBJ2-3	-	CAISATPGLAGGSTDTQYF	TGTGCCATCAGCGCTACCCCGGGACTAGCGGGGGGCAGCACAGATACGCAGTATTTT
14	TRBV15	-	TRBJ1-3	-	CATSRSPTELTIYF	TGTGCCACCAGCAGATCCCCAACAGAGTTGACCATATATTTT
18	TRBV6-2/TRBV6-3	-	TRBJ2-1	-	CASSLRGVPAYSYNEQFF	TGTGCCAGCAGTCTACGCGGGGTTCCGGCCTACTCCTACAATGAGCAGTTCTTC
12	TRBV6-2/TRBV6-3	-	TRBJ2-7	-	CASSRIHYEQYF	TGTGCCAGCAGCCGCATACATTACGAGCAGTACTTC
15	TRBV7-9	TRBD1	TRBJ2-7	few	CASSSVGTGPYEQYF	TGTGCCAGCAGCTCAGTTGGGACAGGGCCCTACGAGCAGTACTTC
12	TRBV21-1	-	TRBJ2-2	-	CASSNRTGELFF	TGTGCCAGCAGCAACCGCACCGGGGAGCTGTTTTTT
15	TRBV9	-	TRBJ1-1	few	CASSVDPRGNTEAFF	TGTGCCAGCAGCGTAGATCCCCGAGGGAACACTGAAGCTTTCTTT
14	TRBV19	-	TRBJ1-2	few	CARMAGTSYYGYTF	TGTGCCAGAATGGCCGGGACATCTTACTATGGCTACACCTTC
15	TRBV6-5	TRBD1	TRBJ2-7	-	CASRTPGTGVYEQYF	TGTGCCAGCAGAACTCCCGGGACAGGGGTCTACGAGCAGTACTTC
14	TRBV6-5	TRBD1	TRBJ1-5	few	CASSYSTGDQPQHF	TGTGCCAGCAGTTACTCCACAGGGGATCAGCCCCAGCATTTT
15	TRBV7-9	-	TRBJ2-3	-	CASSLGGQIADTQYF	TGTGCCAGCAGCCTCGGGGGACAGATCGCAGATACGCAGTATTTT
14	TRBV27	-	TRBJ2-1	-	CASSFGRQANEQFF	TGTGCCAGCAGTTTCGGCCGACAGGCAAATGAGCAGTTCTTC
13	TRBV10-2	TRBD2	TRBJ2-2	-	CASRERGAGELFF	TGCGCCAGCAGGGAGCGGGGGGCCGGGGAGCTGTTTTTT
13	TRBV19	-	TRBJ2-5	once	CASSIGQARTQYF	TGTGCCAGTAGTATTGGGCAGGCGCGGACCCAGTACTTC
16	TRBV7-2	TRBD2	TRBJ2-7	-	CASSPASGGRGYEQYF	TGTGCCAGCAGCCCCGCTAGCGGGGGACGAGGATACGAGCAGTACTTC
15	TRBV21-1	-	TRBJ1-5	once	CASSKAQGSTQPQHF	TGTGCCAGCAGCAAAGCGCAGGGGAGCACTCAGCCCCAGCATTTT
15	TRBV6-5	-	TRBJ1-2	-	CASSYQSEGYDGYTF	TGTGCCAGCAGTTACCAATCCGAGGGCTACGATGGCTACACCTTC
14	TRBV9	TRBD1	TRBJ1-1	-	CASSVRDRGTEAFF	TGTGCCAGCAGCGTCCGGGACAGGGGCACTGAAGCTTTCTTT
14	TRBV7-2	-	TRBJ1-1	-	CASSLTQGRGGAFF	TGTGCCAGCAGCTTAACCCAGGGGAGGGGAGGAGCTTTCTTT